The 18 T cell receptor beta chains given below trace back to one sample, sequenced in a study of response to subunit inactivated influenza vaccine. TCRdb itself ran the RT-PCR reads through MiXCR, one entry per CDR3 protein. The table has around 480,000 distinct CDR3 sequences, approximately 15% seen once. The sample here was CD4+ T cells sorted from PBMCs, taken roughly 24 months after vaccination. The receptor source for this set is a man between 50 and 75 years old who received an inactivated influenza vaccine.

This chain uses TRBV19 with TRBJ2-1; a possible D gene is TRBD1 (6 bases). There are 14 residues in the CDR3. Trimming took 3 bases from V and 11 from J, leaving 17 bases between them. Germline V gene data show CDR1 as LNHDA and CDR2 as SQIVND (reference sequence). CDR3 DNA: TGTGCCAGTAGTATTATTCTTGACAGGCCGCAGCAGTTCTTC. As protein: CASSIILDRPQQFF.

This clonotype was detected only a few times. The V gene is TRBV6-1, the J gene TRBJ2-3; D may correspond to TRBD1 or TRBD2 (6 bases each). With 6 bases removed from V and 5 bases from J, the gap between germline ends came to 18 bases. Per germline, CDR1 MNHNS and CDR2 SASEGT. The CDR3 spans 15 residues. The CDR3 nucleotides are TGTGCCAGCAGCGGTACAGGGCCAGCGGGAGATACGCAGTATTTT. Translated, it gives CASSGTGPAGDTQYF.

The chain joins TRBV12-3 or TRBV12-4 to TRBJ2-1; 11 bases fit TRBD1. The CDR3 spans 14 residues. V was clipped by 8 bases and J by 3 bases; unmatched bases: 3. The CDR3 loop reads CASGGTGGYNEQFF. As DNA, the CDR3 is TGTGCCAGCGGAGGGACAGGGGGCTACAATGAGCAGTTCTTC.

This chain uses TRBV5-4 with TRBJ2-3; D is unclear. This CDR3 region has 18 residues. Trimming cost V 4 bases and J 0 bases, with 21 bases left between them. Germline V gene data show CDR1 as SGHNT and CDR2 as YYREEE (reference sequence). The CDR3 reads CASSLTGWGTSSTDTQYF. CDR3 DNA: TGTGCCAGCAGCCTGACTGGGTGGGGAACCTCTAGCACAGATACGCAGTATTTT.

The chain couples TRBV28 to TRBJ1-6; D call uncertain. Trimming removed 9 bases from V and 9 bases from J, with 12 bases in between. This CDR3 spans 12 amino acids. Germline loops: CDR1 MDHEN, CDR2 SYDVKM. CDR3 residues: CASTPGISPLHF. Here the CDR3 DNA reads TGTGCCAGTACTCCGGGGATTTCACCCCTCCACTTT. The variable domain in full, with the rest retrieved from reference TRBV28 and TRBJ1-6, is DVKVTQSSRYLVKRTGEKVFLECVQDMDHENMFWYRQDPGLGLRLIYFSYDVKMKEKGDIPEGYSVSREKKERFSLILESASTNQTSMYLCASTPGISPLHFGNGTRLTVT.

The J gene is TRBJ1-4, the V gene TRBV5-1; no clear D gene. Germline assignment: CDR1 SGHRS and CDR2 YFSETQ. The germline V and J ends were trimmed by 4 bases and 2 bases, with 9 bases remaining between them. The CDR3 contains 14 residues. The CDR3 protein is CASSAGWTNEKLFF. In nucleotides, the CDR3 is TGCGCCAGCAGCGCAGGCTGGACTAATGAAAAACTGTTTTTT.

This clonotype has more than one count but fewer than ten. The chain has TRBV3-1 and TRBJ1-4; tentative D call: TRBD1 (6 bases). V lost 0 bases, J lost 7 bases, and 12 bases lay in between. The CDR3 contains 15 residues. Germline V gene lookup returns CDR1 LGHDT and CDR2 YNNKEL (reference sequence). The CDR3 region is CASSQDLQGSEKLFF. The CDR3 region has the DNA TGTGCCAGCAGCCAAGACTTACAGGGAAGTGAAAAACTGTTTTTT. Drawing the rest from reference TRBV3-1 and TRBJ1-4, the complete variable domain is DTAVSQTPKYLVTQMGNDKSIKCEQNLGHDTMYWYKQDSKKFLKIMFSYNNKELIINETVPNRFSPKSPDKAHLNLHINSLELGDSAVYFCASSQDLQGSEKLFFGSGTQLSVL.

A few counts support this clonotype. The genes are TRBV20-1 and TRBJ1-5, with D perhaps matching TRBD1 (5 bases). This CDR3 is 14 amino acids long. Trimming pared 6 bases from V and 3 bases from J, leaving 15 bases between. Per the germline V gene, CDR1 is DFQATT and CDR2 is SNEGSKA (reference sequence). The CDR3 coding sequence is TGCAGTGCCGGGGACGGACGGATCAATCAGCCCCAGCATTTT. The encoded protein is CSAGDGRINQPQHF.

In its sample, this clonotype was seen many times. The chain links TRBV29-1 to TRBJ2-1; 7 bases fit TRBD1. The CDR3 is 15 residues long. The V and J ends lost 7 bases and 3 bases, in that order; junction bases with no gene match: 12. Germline V lookup: CDR1 SQVTM, CDR2 ANQGSEA. The CDR3 is CSAEGGQANYNEQFF. CDR3 bases: TGCAGCGCTGAGGGTGGACAGGCGAACTACAATGAGCAGTTCTTC.

The V gene is TRBV5-6, the J gene TRBJ1-1, with TRBD1 matching 7 bases. J gave up 6 bases and V 5 bases, and 7 bases lay outside the gene matches. Per germline, CDR1 SGHDT and CDR2 YYEEEE. This CDR3 has 13 amino acids. The chain's CDR3 is CASSPAGGSEAFF. As DNA, the CDR3 is TGTGCCAGCAGTCCCGCAGGGGGTTCTGAAGCTTTCTTT.

The rearrangement joins TRBV5-5 to TRBJ2-7, with 9 bases aligning to TRBD2. This CDR3 has 16 amino acids. V trimming: 0 bases; J trimming: 0 bases; junction bases outside the gene matches: 4. The germline CDR1 and CDR2 sequences are SGHKS and YYEKEE (reference sequence). This CDR3 reads CASSLVPSGISYEQYF. In DNA, the CDR3 is TGTGCCAGCAGCTTGGTACCTAGCGGGATCTCCTACGAGCAGTACTTC.

The chain links TRBV4-1 to TRBJ2-1; D gene unclear. Trimming stripped 0 bases from V and 11 bases from J, with 8 bases between. CDR1 is MGHRA and CDR2 is YSYEKL in the germline V gene. This CDR3 is built from 12 residues. CDR3 nucleotide sequence: TGCGCCAGCAGCCAAGAAGTTCAAAAGCAGTTCTTC. Translated, it gives CASSQEVQKQFF.

The CDR3 nucleotides are TGTGCCAGCAGCTTGGAATTCAGGGTTACAGATACGCAGTATTTT. Translated: CASSLEFRVTDTQYF. The chain recombines TRBV5-4 with TRBJ2-3; tentatively, D is TRBD1 (5 bases). Germline V gives CDR1 SGHNT, CDR2 YYREEE (reference sequence). This CDR3 region has 15 residues. The germline V and J ends were trimmed by 0 bases and 3 bases, with 11 bases remaining between them.

In its sample, this clonotype was seen a few times. This sequence joins TRBV12-3 or TRBV12-4 and TRBJ2-3; possible D gene TRBD2, 9 bases. V dropped 5 bases and J dropped 3 bases, with 18 bases sitting between them. This CDR3 spans 16 amino acids. The CDR3 DNA reads TGTGCCAGCAGTACAGGGGGTAGCGGGAGAACAGATACGCAGTATTTT. Residues: CASSTGGSGRTDTQYF.

This chain uses TRBV20-1 with TRBJ2-1; a weak D match, TRBD1 (5 bases). Germline-derived CDR1 and CDR2 are DFQATT and SNEGSKA (reference sequence). The CDR3 is 14 amino acids. V gave up 3 bases and J gave up 8 bases, with 17 bases separating them. The CDR3 sequence: CSASVWLGVYEQFF. As DNA, the CDR3 is TGCAGTGCTAGTGTGTGGTTAGGGGTGTATGAGCAGTTCTTC.

This clonotype has at least ten counts. V is TRBV18 and J is TRBJ2-7; the match to TRBD2 covers 14 bases. Germline V CDR1 and CDR2: KGHSH, LQKENI. V trimming: 4 bases; J trimming: 3 bases; junction bases outside the gene matches: 8. The CDR3 has 17 amino acids. The DNA of the CDR3 is TGTGCCAGCTCACAAACGTCCGGACTAGCGGGAGGCTACGAGCAGTACTTC. This gives the protein CASSQTSGLAGGYEQYF.

The rearrangement joins TRBV3-1 to TRBJ2-1; a possible D gene is TRBD1 (5 bases). This CDR3 has 15 amino acids. The germline CDR1 and CDR2 sequences are LGHDT and YNNKEL (reference sequence). Trimming shortened V by 10 bases and J by 0 bases, and 16 bases separated the two germline ends. CDR3 in DNA: TGTGCCACCGGCAGGGCCTCGAGCTCCTACAATGAGCAGTTCTTC. It translates to CATGRASSSYNEQFF.

The chain couples TRBV5-5 to TRBJ2-5; weak D call: TRBD2 (5 bases). The CDR3 contains 17 residues. The germline CDR1 and CDR2 sequences are SGHKS and YYEKEE (reference sequence). V shed 4 bases and J shed 2 bases, with 21 bases lying between them. CDR3 protein: CASSRGNLRDSQETQYF. DNA for the CDR3: TGTGCCAGCAGCCGTGGGAATTTGAGGGATAGTCAAGAGACCCAGTACTTC.